This TCR beta chain was observed in a study of shared clonotypes between healthy human individuals. Looking at the study overall: Participating donors consisted of a couple of women and a few men aged 18 to 49.

The assay was run at deep level. In the source study's methods: Filtering differed because ImmunoSEQ produced junction-only sequences that carried no quality scores. Assay: immunoSEQ multiplex PCR; the TCRdb copy retains only in-frame clones and omits some. From that table come the V and J calls and clone size; the DNA was used to work out D and trimming. The data hold 490,000 or so clones, with roughly four fifths observed a single time. V shed 0 bases and J shed 0 bases, with 8 bases lying between them. Germline-derived CDR1 and CDR2 are SGHRS and YFSETQ. This CDR3 region has 15 residues. This clone occurred a few times. All donors were healthy HIV-negative adults lacking recent acute infections or vaccinations.

V usage is TRBV5-1 and J usage is TRBJ2-3, with unresolved D. Sequencing was performed on PBMCs. The TCR was taken from a woman between 40 and 55 years old in good health. Some clones in this sample may be carry-over from other donors' samples. CDR3 sequence reads: CASSLGVTSTDTQYF. For the CDR3, the DNA is TGCGCCAGCAGCTTGGGTGTAACCAGCACAGATACGCAGTATTTT.